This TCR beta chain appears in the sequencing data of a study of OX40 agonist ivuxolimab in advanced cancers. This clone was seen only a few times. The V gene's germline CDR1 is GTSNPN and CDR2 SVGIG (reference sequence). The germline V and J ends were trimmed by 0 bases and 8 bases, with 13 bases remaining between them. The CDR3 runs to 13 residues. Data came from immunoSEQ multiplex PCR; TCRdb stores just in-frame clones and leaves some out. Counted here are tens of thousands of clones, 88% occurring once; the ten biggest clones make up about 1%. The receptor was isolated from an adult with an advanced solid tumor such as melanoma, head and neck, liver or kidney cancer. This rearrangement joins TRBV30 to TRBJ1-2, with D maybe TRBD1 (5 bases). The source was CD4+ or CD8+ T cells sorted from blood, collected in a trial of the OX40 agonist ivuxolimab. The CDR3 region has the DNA TGTGCCTGGAGTGTAACGGGGGGTGGAGGCTACACCTTC. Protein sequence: CAWSVTGGGGYTF.